This T cell receptor (beta chain) was identified during a study of neurological immune-mediated disorders (dated 2019 in TCRdb). A note on the overall study: Of the roughly 35 multiple sclerosis patients, some 31 had relapsing-remitting MS and 3 had secondary progressive MS. Peripheral blood TCR-beta repertoires from patients with HTLV-I-associated myelopathy (HAM/TSP), patients with multiple sclerosis, and healthy controls were compared in the study using UMI-based sequencing. The cohort included some 66 subjects: about 15 with HAM/TSP, around 34 with multiple sclerosis, and around 20 healthy controls. The roughly 110 TCR-beta libraries covered PBMC samples along with longitudinal samples, technical triplicates, and paired sorted CD4+ and CD8+ T-cell subsets. What the work shows at the level of the full study, not this receptor alone: Repertoires from 18 of 34 MS patients were grouped by phylogenetic analysis into a cluster of related CDR3 sequences, suggesting a possible repertoire-level signature. The MS cluster showed no association with clinical or MRI features, and the authors stated that larger cohorts are needed. Across subjects, expanded clones never shared an identical CDR3 amino acid sequence, which suggests that the TCR-beta repertoires in every group were private. TCR clonal expansion was highest in HAM/TSP patients and lowest in MS patients, with MS patients falling below even healthy controls.

This clonotype appeared many times. There is no known antigen for this receptor. No base quality information exists; no much larger clone differs at one position. cDNA synthesis used template-switch 5'RACE with a primer carrying a 10-nucleotide random unique molecular identifier tagging each TCR transcript. Each sequencing run produced over 190 million TCR-beta sequences covering 15-18 subjects. The RNeasy kit was used for extraction of total RNA. The KAPA Real-time Library Amplification kit was used to amplify TCR-beta VDJ regions with primers for the TCR constant region and the 5'RACE anchor. Sample indexes and Illumina adaptors were added in a first PCR, and a second PCR then increased library yield. After purification with Ampure beads, the TCR product of roughly 650 bp was size-selected on a 2% E-gel SizeSelection system. Before pooling, library quality was assessed on a Bioanalyzer, concentration was determined with Qubit, and library quantification was performed with the Kapa Library Quantification kit. An Illumina HiSeq 2500 sequenced the libraries paired-end 2 x 150 bp. To increase sequence diversity, about 23-30% phiX was spiked into each library pool. The authors' analysis ran thus. Quality-filtered reads were processed with the UMI-based MiGEC pipeline, which removed over 75% of raw TCR sequences during error correction. IMGT germline references were used for aligning VDJ genes, and each clonotype was defined as a unique CDR3 amino acid sequence together with its V-J genes. Clonal expansion, Shannon diversity and CDR3 relatedness (CalcPairwiseDistances, ClusterSamples) were evaluated with VDJtools, and phylogenetic trees were built with CLCbio workbench. A clone was classed as expanded if it had 8 or more unique UMIs, a cutoff based on coefficient-of-variation modelling across technical triplicates. In TCRdb, the public reads were trimmed at Q25 with fastp and aligned with MiXCR, with productive beta chains retained. Each entry is one CDR3 protein sequence, shown with its most common DNA and genes. Clone size and V and J calls follow TCRdb, not the original study. This sample lists under 80,000 distinct CDR3 sequences; around 3.9% were detected once. The top ten clonotypes cover 1% to 1.5% of the sample.

For the unsorted PBMC libraries, 2 million PBMCs were stored in RNAlater at -80 degrees C until RNA extraction and were used to generate the libraries. Multiple sclerosis patients were enrolled in a US clinical protocol evaluating disease progression by magnetic resonance imaging. PBMCs were separated from peripheral blood using Ficoll-Hypaque density gradient centrifugation and then cryopreserved in liquid nitrogen. The source material was PBMCs. The clonotype comes from a young man with multiple sclerosis.

The sequenced DNA: TGCAGTGCTAGAGAAGTCCCACTTATCCGCTCCTACAATGAGCAGTTCTTC. Translated, it gives CSAREVPLIRSYNEQFF. Recombination connected TRBV20-1 to TRBJ2-1; the D segment cannot be called with confidence. V is pared back by 0 bases and J by 0 bases, with 15 bases lying between the germline termini. The CDR3 holds 17 amino acids from the cysteine to the phenylalanine. The CDR3 DNA has 51 bases and is translated from base 1. From a lookup of the germline V gene (reference sequence), CDR1 and CDR2 are DFQATT and SNEGSKA.